Below are 24 T cell receptor beta chains sequenced from a single sample in a study of Graves' ophthalmopathy and Graves' hyperthyroidism. Using RNA transcripts, the TCR beta CDR3 regions were amplified. Second-round multiplex PCR came after first-round RT-PCR with HTBI primers. MiXCR was run by TCRdb on the multiplex PCR reads, yielding one entry per CDR3 protein. The sample records 45,000 to 60,000 distinct CDR3 sequences, less than 55% being singletons. Sequenced material: peripheral blood. All receptors come from an adult woman with Graves' ophthalmopathy.

This clonotype was observed many times. This chain connects TRBV5-1 to TRBJ2-7, with 7 nucleotides matching TRBD1. The V gene end was trimmed by 5 bases and the J gene end by 2 bases; junction bases not matched to a gene: 1. Per germline, CDR1 SGHRS and CDR2 YFSETQ. This CDR3 spans 12 amino acids. The CDR3 loop is CASRQGTYEQYF. The CDR3 nucleotides read TGCGCCAGCAGACAGGGGACCTACGAGCAGTACTTC.

The chain couples TRBV7-9 to TRBJ2-3, with D possibly matching TRBD1 (6 bases). V dropped 3 bases and J dropped 11 bases, with 18 bases sitting between them. Germline V gene lookup returns CDR1 SEHNR and CDR2 FQNEAQ (reference sequence). This CDR3 region has 14 residues. CDR3: CASSFGQHYNEQYF. In nucleotides, the CDR3 is TGTGCCAGCAGCTTCGGACAGCACTACAATGAGCAGTATTTT.

The chain is built from TRBV19 and TRBJ1-2; 9 nucleotides match TRBD1. With 0 bases clipped from V and 4 bases from J, the junction kept 9 bases outside the gene matches. Germline V gives CDR1 LNHDA, CDR2 SQIVND (reference sequence). The CDR3 contains 17 residues. The chain's CDR3 is CASSIDAPGQGIYGYTF. The CDR3 DNA sequence: TGTGCCAGTAGTATAGATGCACCGGGACAGGGTATCTATGGCTACACCTTC.

The rearrangement uses TRBV10-3 and TRBJ1-2; 7 bases align to TRBD1. The CDR3 totals 14 residues. Per the germline V gene, CDR1 is ENHRY and CDR2 is SYGVKD. The junction had 6 bases not matched to a gene; V was cut back by 8 bases and J by 0 bases. For the CDR3, the DNA is TGTGCCATCGGGACCGGACAGGCTAACTATGGCTACACCTTC. Amino acid sequence: CAIGTGQANYGYTF.

The chain recombines TRBV24-1 with TRBJ2-5; TRBD1 agrees at 8 bases. This CDR3 has 16 amino acids. Trimming took 7 bases from V and 0 from J; bases not matched to a gene: 9. Germline V gene sequence: CDR1 KGHDR, CDR2 SFDVKD. Here the CDR3 reads CATSGAGGRDQETQYF. CDR3 coding DNA: TGTGCCACCAGCGGGGCAGGGGGCCGTGACCAAGAGACCCAGTACTTC.

The V and J genes are TRBV10-3 and TRBJ1-6; a weak D match, TRBD1 (5 bases). With 4 bases removed from V and 5 bases from J, the gap between germline ends came to 6 bases. The CDR3 runs 13 residues. The germline gives CDR1 ENHRY, CDR2 SYGVKD. CDR3 sequence: CAISVGDNSPLHF. CDR3 sequence (DNA): TGTGCCATCAGTGTAGGGGATAATTCACCCCTCCACTTT.

This chain joins TRBV7-9 and TRBJ1-6, with 9 bases aligning to TRBD1. The CDR3 runs to 16 residues. Germline V gene sequence: CDR1 SEHNR, CDR2 FQNEAQ (reference sequence). The junction had 4 bases not matched to a gene; V was cut back by 2 bases and J by 5 bases. The CDR3 DNA follows: TGTGCCAGCAGCTTAACAGGGGGCACAGATAATTCACCCCTCCACTTT. Protein sequence: CASSLTGGTDNSPLHF.

Turning to this clonotype: At one boundary the junction diverges from the germline segment, which might be a read error. The chain couples TRBV29-1 to TRBJ2-5, with TRBD1 identical over 8 bases. CDR1 and CDR2 from the germline V gene are SQVTM and ANQGSEA. The CDR3 is 16 amino acids. The CDR3 here is CSVGQGCQNCTDTQYF. The CDR3 nucleotides are TGCAGCGTTGGACAGGGGTGTCAGAATTGCACAGATACGCAGTATTTC.

In its sample, this clonotype was seen many times. This chain connects TRBV6-1 to TRBJ2-7, with a tentative D call TRBD2 (7 bases). The V gene's germline CDR1 is MNHNS and CDR2 SASEGT. The CDR3 contains 15 residues. Trimming cost V 2 bases and J 2 bases, with 13 bases left between them. This CDR3 is CASSERRGAPYEQYF. The CDR3 bases are TGTGCCAGCAGTGAACGCCGGGGGGCGCCCTACGAGCAGTACTTC.

The V and J genes are TRBV3-1 and TRBJ2-1, with TRBD1 as a possible D gene (5 bases). Trimming removed 1 base at V and 10 bases at J, with 11 bases between. There are 13 residues in the CDR3. CDR1 is LGHDT, CDR2 YNNKEL, per germline (reference sequence). CDR3 DNA sequence: TGTGCCAGCAGCCAAGGGGGCCTGTGCGAGCAGTTCTTC. Translating it yields CASSQGGLCEQFF.

The rearrangement links TRBV12-3 or TRBV12-4 to TRBJ1-4; D is ambiguous. V gave up 3 bases and J gave up 4 bases, with 6 bases separating them. The length of the CDR3 is 13 residues. CDR3 nucleotide sequence: TGTGCCAGCAGTTTGGAGGTTAATGAAAAACTGTTTTTT. Amino acid sequence: CASSLEVNEKLFF.

In this sample, this clonotype turned up many times. V and J are TRBV9 and TRBJ1-4; TRBD1 agrees at 8 bases. Germline CDR1 and CDR2: SGDLS and YYNGEE. The CDR3 has 14 amino acids. V gave up 2 bases and J gave up 8 bases; unmatched junction bases: 5. Here the CDR3 reads CASSVGTGGEKLFF. CDR3 coding DNA: TGTGCCAGCAGCGTGGGGACAGGCGGGGAAAAACTGTTTTTT.

This clonotype was detected many times. The V gene is TRBV12-3 or TRBV12-4, the J gene TRBJ1-2, with TRBD1 as a possible D gene (5 bases). V was cut by 4 bases and J by 3 bases, with 12 bases left in between. The CDR3 runs to 14 residues. CDR3 coding DNA: TGTGCCAGCAGTTCCAGGGCATTCGACTATGGCTACACCTTC. Amino acid sequence: CASSSRAFDYGYTF.

This clonotype was detected ten times or more. The rearrangement uses TRBV5-8 and TRBJ2-1; D uncertain. The CDR3 is made up of 12 amino acids. Germline CDR1 is SGHTS and CDR2 is YDEGEE. V was cut by 1 base and J by 8 bases, with 7 bases left in between. DNA of the CDR3: TGTGCCAGCAGCTTGTGGAAGGATGAGCAGTTCTTC. It codes for CASSLWKDEQFF.

This clonotype occurred many times. The rearrangement uses TRBV4-1 and TRBJ2-7; 8 bases fit TRBD2. The CDR3 has 15 residues. CDR1 is MGHRA and CDR2 is YSYEKL in the germline V gene. Trimming cost V 2 bases and J 1 base; bases outside gene matches: 4. CDR3 region: CASSQSREVSYEQYF. The DNA for the CDR3 is TGCGCCAGCAGCCAATCGCGGGAGGTTTCCTACGAGCAGTACTTC.

Regarding this clonotype: The CDR3 end shows no conserved phenylalanine or tryptophan, and so a read error is likely. The chain joins TRBV7-9 to TRBJ2-1, with TRBD1 matching 9 bases. The germline CDR1 and CDR2 sequences are SEHNR and FQNEAQ (reference sequence). V shed 4 bases and J 6 bases; nucleotides not matched to a gene: 10. This CDR3 is built from 16 residues. CDR3 DNA sequence: TGTGCCAGCAGCTCTCTCGGACAGGGGTCCCTCAATGAGCAGTTCTTA. Protein product: CASSSLGQGSLNEQFL.

This chain joins TRBV20-1 and TRBJ2-6; 10 nucleotides agree with TRBD2. There are 17 residues in the CDR3. Germline CDR1 reads DFQATT; CDR2 reads SNEGSKA (reference sequence). Germline trimming cut 4 bases from V and 3 bases from J; bases unmatched to any gene: 9. The CDR3 here is CSATGLAANVGANVLTF. The CDR3 nucleotides read TGCAGTGCTACCGGACTAGCGGCCAACGTTGGGGCCAACGTCCTGACTTTC.

The rearrangement uses TRBV20-1 and TRBJ2-5; a possible D gene is TRBD2 (5 bases). Trimming removed 1 base at V and 4 bases at J, with 10 bases between. The CDR3 runs 13 residues. Germline CDR1 DFQATT, CDR2 SNEGSKA (reference sequence). In DNA form, the CDR3 reads TGCAGTGCTAGAGCCGGGGAGAGAGAGACCCAGTACTTC. It is translated as CSARAGERETQYF.

At least ten counts were recorded for this clonotype. The rearrangement links TRBV6-5 to TRBJ2-2; 7 nucleotides align to TRBD1. The V gene end was trimmed by 6 bases and the J gene end by 2 bases; junction bases not matched to a gene: 9. The length of the CDR3 is 16 residues. In germline, CDR1 is MNHEY, CDR2 SVGAGI. The CDR3 nucleotides read TGTGCCAGCAGGAATCCCAGGGGGTCTAACACCGGGGAGCTGTTTTTT. It yields the protein CASRNPRGSNTGELFF.

This clonotype was seen many times. V usage is TRBV19 and J usage is TRBJ2-7; no clear D gene. Trimming shortened V by 3 bases and J by 0 bases, and 12 bases separated the two germline ends. The CDR3 runs to 15 residues. Germline V gene data show CDR1 as LNHDA and CDR2 as SQIVND (reference sequence). The CDR3: CASSIASGSSYEQYF. The CDR3 DNA is TGTGCCAGTAGTATCGCCTCCGGCAGCTCCTACGAGCAGTACTTC. Based on the CDR3 plus reference TRBV19 and TRBJ2-7, the full variable domain is DGGITQSPKYLFRKEGQNVTLSCEQNLNHDAMYWYRQDPGQGLRLIYYSQIVNDFQKGDIAEGYSVSREKKESFPLTVTSAQKNPTAFYLCASSIASGSSYEQYFGPGTRLTVT.

The chain combines TRBV7-2 with TRBJ2-3, with 13 nucleotides matching TRBD2. The J segment lost 9 bases and the V segment lost 3 bases, leaving 9 bases of the junction unmatched. Per germline, CDR1 SGHTA and CDR2 FQGNSA. This CDR3 region has 16 residues. CDR3 coding DNA: TGTGCCAGCAGCTTGGGACTAGCGGGACTGTTCGGCACGCAGTATTTT. Its protein product is CASSLGLAGLFGTQYF.

This clonotype was seen repeatedly, ten times or more. The rearrangement links TRBV20-1 to TRBJ2-1, with a tentative D call TRBD1 (5 bases). The ends were cut back, 1 base at V and 7 bases at J, with 20 bases in the middle. The CDR3 is made up of 16 amino acids. CDR1 and CDR2 (germline): DFQATT, SNEGSKA (reference sequence). In nucleotides, the CDR3 is TGCAGTGCTAGAGGTAACAGTAGGGGCATGGAGAATGAGCAGTTCTTC. Protein: CSARGNSRGMENEQFF.

As regards this clonotype: At one boundary the junction diverges from the germline segment, which might be a read error. The chain has TRBV7-7 and TRBJ2-5; D possibly matches TRBD1 or TRBD2 (5 bases each). The CDR3 is made up of 14 amino acids. Germline V gene lookup returns CDR1 SSHAT and CDR2 FNYEAQ (reference sequence). CDR3 nucleotide sequence: TGTGCTAGCAGTTCCAACCTAGGGGACGAGACCCAGTACTTC. Encoded protein: CASSSNLGDETQYF.

This clonotype was seen at least ten times. The chain carries TRBV24-1 and TRBJ2-3; D is uncertain. V was clipped by 5 bases and J by 0 bases, with 20 bases between them. The CDR3 consists of 18 residues. CDR1 is KGHDR and CDR2 is SFDVKD in the germline V gene. DNA of the CDR3: TGTGCCACCAGTGGCGTGGCCCCAACCGTAAGAAGCACAGATACGCAGTATTTT. Protein sequence: CATSGVAPTVRSTDTQYF.